This record concerns one T cell receptor (beta chain) sequence. Its specificity is not known. V lost 7 bases and J lost 2, with 11 bases in between. The CDR3 totals 14 residues. CDR1 and CDR2 from the germline V gene are SGHNT and YENEEA. The data originate from a study of shared clonotypes between healthy human individuals. Study results and limitations: The small donor group covered limited genetic and exposure diversity.

Donors were healthy HIV-negative adults without recent acute infections or vaccinations. The material for each subset, its genomic DNA, was split evenly across several immunoSEQ plates. DNA at 150 to 250 ng, tens of thousands of T cell genomes, went into sorted-subset replicate PCRs. TCRdb's copy holds only in-frame clones and misses some; the assay was immunoSEQ multiplex PCR. The table has 1.4 million or so clones, about 98.5% seen once. The sequence came from a man aged 25 to 45 in good health. The V call is TRBV11-3, the J call TRBJ2-2, with D perhaps TRBD1 or TRBD2 (6 bases each). Sequencing input: naive CD4+ T cells sorted from blood. Subset meaning: CD45RA+ positively selected. The CDR3 loop is CASNGGPNTGELFF. CDR3 nucleotide sequence: TGTGCCAGCAATGGGGGGCCCAACACCGGGGAGCTGTTTTTT.